These 5 T cell receptor beta chains originate from one sample sequenced in a study of cytomegalovirus exposure and HLA in healthy donors. PCR was performed using 60 Vbeta and 13 Jbeta primers. TCRdb keeps only in-frame clones here, not all; method: immunoSEQ multiplex PCR. The table includes 100,000 to 120,000 clones, roughly three quarters detected once. Sequenced sample: PBMCs. All receptors come from a man aged 40-50 years in good health and CMV-seronegative.

In its sample, this clone was seen a few times. The chain uses TRBV6-5 and TRBJ1-1; TRBD1 agrees at 11 bases. CDR3 length equals 16 residues. With 4 bases clipped from V and 4 bases from J, the junction kept 8 bases outside the gene matches. The germline gives CDR1 MNHEY, CDR2 SVGAGI. CDR3 residues: CASSSWTGGYVTEAFF. The DNA for the CDR3 is TGTGCCAGCAGTTCCTGGACAGGGGGCTATGTCACTGAAGCTTTCTTT.

This chain uses TRBV6-4 with TRBJ2-2; 7 bases fit TRBD1. V was pared by 6 bases and J by 0 bases, with 4 bases of the junction left unmatched. The germline V gene has CDR1 MRHNA and CDR2 SNTAGT. CDR3 length: 15 amino acids. CDR3 sequence reads: CASSSTGANTGELFF. CDR3 nucleotide sequence: TGTGCCAGCAGCAGTACAGGGGCGAACACCGGGGAGCTGTTTTTT.

The CDR3 region has the DNA TGTGCCAGTAGTATAGGCTCACGGAGCGAAAAACTGTTTTTT. Amino acid sequence: CASSIGSRSEKLFF. The V gene is TRBV19, the J gene TRBJ1-4; no clear D. The germline V gene encodes CDR1 LNHDA and CDR2 SQIVND (reference sequence). The ends were cut back, 1 base at V and 8 bases at J, with 11 bases in the middle. This CDR3 has 14 residues.

This clone was seen only a few times. The V gene is TRBV10-1, the J gene TRBJ2-7, with TRBD1 identical over 8 bases. The CDR3 length is 15 residues. The germline V gene encodes CDR1 WNHNN and CDR2 SYGVQD (reference sequence). V trimming: 4 bases; J trimming: 6 bases; junction bases outside the gene matches: 11. The CDR3 spells CASSGRDRYSGEQYF. For the CDR3, the DNA is TGCGCCAGCAGTGGCCGGGACAGGTATTCTGGCGAGCAGTACTTC.

The V call is TRBV5-6, the J call TRBJ2-7; 7 nucleotides match TRBD1. Germline loops: CDR1 SGHDT, CDR2 YYEEEE. V lost 4 bases to trimming and J lost 2 bases; unmatched junction nucleotides: 3. The CDR3 is 13 residues long. CDR3 loop: CASSMTGTYEQYF. CDR3 sequence (DNA): TGTGCCAGCAGCATGACAGGGACCTACGAGCAGTACTTC.